This entry concerns a single T cell receptor (beta chain). The CDR3 covers 12 residues. CDR1 is KGHSH, CDR2 LQKENI, per germline. V was cut by 2 bases and J by 6 bases, with 5 bases left in between. These data are taken from a study of T cell changes during pregnancy in multiple sclerosis. Sequencing used immunoSEQ multiplex PCR; TCRdb keeps in-frame clones, though not all of them. The sample has under 150,000 clones, approximately 96% seen once. This TCR was sampled from a female donor with multiple sclerosis, enrolled in a pregnancy study. This rearrangement joins TRBV18 to TRBJ2-1; no reliable D call. The specimen comprised peripheral blood, sampled after pregnancy. The CDR3 here is CASSPTGNEQFF. The CDR3 nucleotides read TGTGCCAGCTCACCAACGGGCAATGAGCAGTTCTTC.